The source of this T cell receptor beta chain is a study of cytomegalovirus exposure and HLA in healthy donors. General study results and limits: HLA alleles showed associations with some 15,000 TCR beta sequences in a later analysis, at a 0.05 false discovery rate. Sequencing depth across donors, presence/absence analyses assumed, was roughly uniform. The majority of CMV-associated TCR beta chains were reported as apparently HLA-restricted in a later analysis. Later analysis indicated greater clonal expansion among HLA-associated TCR beta chains than among equally common other chains.

CDR1 is SGHAT, CDR2 FQDESV, per germline (reference sequence). This CDR3 region has 16 residues. V shed 1 base, J shed 8 bases, and the junction held 10 bases outside the gene matches. Vbeta (60) and Jbeta (13) primers were used in the PCR. Repertoires were generated with immunoSEQ multiplex PCR, while TCRdb's copy carries only in-frame clones and drops some. The sample holds some 110,000 clones, roughly 69% seen once. In regard to this clone: Its antigen is unknown.

V gene TRBV11-1 combines with J gene TRBJ2-1, with TRBD2 matching 8 bases. The clonotype comes from a woman between 25 and 40 years old in good health and CMV-seronegative. Input material: PBMCs. CDR3 protein: CASSLESPAGVHEQFF. CDR3 in DNA: TGTGCCAGCAGCTTAGAATCTCCAGCGGGAGTCCATGAGCAGTTCTTC.